This T cell receptor (beta chain) is drawn from a study of cytomegalovirus exposure and HLA in healthy donors. Study-level points and caveats: Analyses of presence and absence presupposed an approximately uniform sequencing depth across donors.

PCR used 60 Vbeta primers and 13 Jbeta primers. Repertoires were generated with immunoSEQ multiplex PCR, while TCRdb's copy carries only in-frame clones and drops some. This sample has roughly 98,000 clones; under 85% occur once, and the top ten carry around 3%. Germline-derived CDR1 and CDR2 are SNHLY and FYNNEI. V gave up 8 bases and J gave up 0 bases, with 11 bases separating them. The CDR3 totals 14 residues. This clone was recorded once. Its matching antigen is unknown. V usage is TRBV2 and J usage is TRBJ2-4, with D perhaps TRBD1 (5 bases). The TCR was taken from a female donor in good health and CMV-seropositive. Sequenced input: PBMCs. Here the CDR3 reads CASRYQGAKNIQYF. DNA of the CDR3: TGTGCCAGCCGATATCAGGGAGCCAAAAACATTCAGTACTTC.